This paragraph reports one TCR beta chain. Its antigen is unknown. The CDR3 spans 18 residues. The germline gives CDR1 LGHNA, CDR2 YSLEER. J was trimmed by 0 bases and V by 1 base; bases with no gene match: 7. The sample is drawn from a study of T cell responses to AZD1222 COVID-19 vaccine. Libraries were prepared by immunoSEQ multiplex PCR; TCRdb keeps only in-frame clonotypes and omits some of them. The profile covers about 94,000 clones, with 85% to 90% appearing a single time and roughly 9.1% taken by the ten largest. Study-level results: Clonal diversity may have been underestimated in mostly white British donors.

This chain connects TRBV4-3 to TRBJ2-3, with TRBD2 identical over 10 bases. The sequence was collected from an adult in good health. Source: peripheral blood, taken on day 0 of AZD1222 vaccination. CDR3 sequence reads: CASSQVGSGGASTDTQYF. CDR3 in DNA: TGCGCCAGCAGCCAAGTGGGAAGCGGGGGGGCTAGCACAGATACGCAGTATTTT.